The next 11 T cell receptor beta chains were all read from a single sample in a study of identifying expanded T cells in peripheral blood. Profiling relied on immunoSEQ multiplex PCR, and the TCRdb table lists in-frame clones only, not all of them. This sample has tens of thousands of clones; 84% occur once, and the top ten carry 20%. Sequencing input: blood. Receptors were obtained from a person between 18 and 75 years old in good health.

The gene calls are TRBV19 and TRBJ2-5, with 8 positions matching TRBD1. Per germline, CDR1 LNHDA and CDR2 SQIVND (reference sequence). V gave up 7 bases and J gave up 5 bases; unmatched junction bases: 3. The CDR3 sequence is 12 residues long. The DNA for the CDR3 is TGTGCCAGTACAGGGGGCACGGAGACCCAGTACTTC. It specifies CASTGGTETQYF. The whole variable domain, filled in from reference TRBV19 and TRBJ2-5, reads DGGITQSPKYLFRKEGQNVTLSCEQNLNHDAMYWYRQDPGQGLRLIYYSQIVNDFQKGDIAEGYSVSREKKESFPLTVTSAQKNPTAFYLCASTGGTETQYFGPGTRLLVL.

J is TRBJ1-5 and V is TRBV18; no clear D gene. There are 15 residues in the CDR3. Germline lookup yields CDR1 KGHSH and CDR2 LQKENI. The V and J ends lost 0 bases and 0 bases respectively, with 6 bases between them. The CDR3 loop reads CASSPPSGSNQPQHF. CDR3 in DNA: TGTGCCAGCTCACCACCATCCGGTAGCAATCAGCCCCAGCATTTT. The full variable domain, its missing parts supplied by reference TRBV18 and TRBJ1-5, is NAGVMQNPRHLVRRRGQEARLRCSPMKGHSHVYWYRQLPEEGLKFMVYLQKENIIDESGMPKERFSAEFPKEGPSILRIQQVVRGDSAAYFCASSPPSGSNQPQHFGDGTRLSIL.

V usage is TRBV14 and J usage is TRBJ2-2; 7 nucleotides match TRBD2. Germline CDR1 is SGHDN and CDR2 is FVKESK. CDR3 size: 15 residues. V dropped 1 base and J dropped 5; count of bases not matched to a gene: 4. Written as DNA, the CDR3 is TGTGCCAGCAGCCAAGCCGGGGGAGGGACCGGGGAGCTGTTTTTT. This translates into CASSQAGGGTGELFF.

This chain links TRBV11-3 with TRBJ2-1; 8 bases match TRBD2. Germline V lookup: CDR1 SGHNT, CDR2 YENEEA. Trimming cost V 6 bases and J 0 bases; bases outside gene matches: 7. There are 16 residues in the CDR3. CDR3 loop: CASRSTSGSSYNEQFF. The CDR3 nucleotides read TGTGCCAGCAGGTCAACTAGCGGTAGCTCCTACAATGAGCAGTTCTTC.

The V gene is TRBV4-3, the J gene TRBJ2-1; D is unresolved. V was trimmed by 2 bases and J by 9 bases, leaving 17 bases between them. Germline V CDR1 and CDR2: LGHNA, YSLEER. The length of the CDR3 is 15 residues. The CDR3 is CASSQIYDAVSEQFF. As DNA, the CDR3 is TGCGCCAGCAGCCAAATTTATGACGCGGTGAGTGAGCAGTTCTTC.

The V gene is TRBV7-9, the J gene TRBJ2-7; 8 bases agree with TRBD1. Trimming at V came to 1 base and at J to 6 bases, leaving 5 bases not matched to a gene. The CDR3 loop spans 14 amino acids. Germline-derived CDR1 and CDR2 are SEHNR and FQNEAQ (reference sequence). CDR3 residues: CASSLEVTGAEQYF. The CDR3 DNA sequence: TGTGCCAGCAGCTTAGAGGTGACAGGGGCCGAGCAGTACTTC. The entire variable domain, with the rest obtained from reference TRBV7-9 and TRBJ2-7, is as follows: DTGVSQNPRHKITKRGQNVTFRCDPISEHNRLYWYRQTLGQGPEFLTYFQNEAQLEKSRLLSDRFSAERPKGSFSTLEIQRTEQGDSAMYLCASSLEVTGAEQYFGPGTRLTVT.

The chain employs TRBV30 and TRBJ1-2; 7 positions agree with TRBD1. Germline CDR1 GTSNPN, CDR2 SVGIG (reference sequence). The V segment lost 5 bases and the J segment 2 bases; nucleotides outside the gene matches: 11. There are 15 residues in the CDR3. The CDR3 DNA is TGTGCCTGGGGTGGGGACAGAAGAATAAACTATGGCTACACCTTC. Translated, it gives CAWGGDRRINYGYTF.

This chain links TRBV11-1 with TRBJ2-1; 13 bases line up with TRBD2. Unmatched junction bases numbered 7, after V lost 1 base and J lost 4 bases. Germline CDR1 and CDR2: SGHAT and FQDESV (reference sequence). The CDR3 spans 18 residues. In DNA form, the CDR3 reads TGTGCCAGCAGCTTAGGGACTAGCGGGAGCCTGGGGTACAATGAGCAGTTCTTC. It translates to CASSLGTSGSLGYNEQFF.

The rearrangement uses TRBV19 and TRBJ2-4, with 11 positions matching TRBD2. The V gene end was trimmed by 5 bases and the J gene end by 3 bases; junction bases not matched to a gene: 6. Germline lookup yields CDR1 LNHDA and CDR2 SQIVND (reference sequence). The CDR3 has 16 residues. Here the CDR3 reads CASSALAGVGKNIQYF. The CDR3 DNA reads as TGTGCCAGTAGTGCACTAGCGGGAGTCGGCAAAAACATTCAGTACTTC. Drawing the rest from reference TRBV19 and TRBJ2-4, the complete variable domain is DGGITQSPKYLFRKEGQNVTLSCEQNLNHDAMYWYRQDPGQGLRLIYYSQIVNDFQKGDIAEGYSVSREKKESFPLTVTSAQKNPTAFYLCASSALAGVGKNIQYFGAGTRLSVL.

In this sample, this clone turned up a few times. The genes are TRBV4-2 and TRBJ2-3; D call uncertain. The CDR3 contains 15 residues. The V and J ends lost 0 bases and 2 bases respectively, with 9 bases between them. Germline assignment: CDR1 LGHNA and CDR2 YNFKEQ. For the CDR3, the DNA is TGTGCCAGCAGCCAAGAAGTACGGGTCACAGATACGCAGTATTTT. It yields the protein CASSQEVRVTDTQYF.

V gene TRBV19 combines with J gene TRBJ1-1; 7 bases align to TRBD1. Germline V gene data show CDR1 as LNHDA and CDR2 as SQIVND (reference sequence). There are 16 residues in the CDR3. The J segment lost 1 base and the V segment lost 5 bases, leaving 10 bases of the junction unmatched. This CDR3 is CASSPGQWTANTEAFF. The CDR3 nucleotides are TGTGCCAGTAGTCCGGGACAGTGGACTGCGAACACTGAAGCTTTCTTT.